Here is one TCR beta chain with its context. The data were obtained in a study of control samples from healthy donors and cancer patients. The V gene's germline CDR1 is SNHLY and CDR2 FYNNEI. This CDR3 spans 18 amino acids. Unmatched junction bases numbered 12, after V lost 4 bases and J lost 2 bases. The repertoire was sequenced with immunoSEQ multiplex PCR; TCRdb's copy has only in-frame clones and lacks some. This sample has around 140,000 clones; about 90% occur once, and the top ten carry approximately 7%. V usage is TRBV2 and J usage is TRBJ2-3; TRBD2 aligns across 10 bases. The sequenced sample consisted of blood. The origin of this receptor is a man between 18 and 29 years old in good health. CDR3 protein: CASSGWAGSGGFTDTQYF. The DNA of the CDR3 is TGTGCCAGCAGTGGTTGGGCAGGTAGCGGGGGGTTCACAGATACGCAGTATTTT. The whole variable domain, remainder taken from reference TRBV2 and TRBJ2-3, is EPEVTQTPSHQVTQMGQEVILRCVPISNHLYFYWYRQILGQKVEFLVSFYNNEISEKSEIFDDQFSVERPDGSNFTLKIRSTKLEDSAMYFCASSGWAGSGGFTDTQYFGPGTRLTVL.